These 14 T cell receptor beta chains were all obtained from the same sample, sequenced in a study of cytomegalovirus exposure and HLA in healthy donors. It was with 60 Vbeta and 13 Jbeta primers that the PCR ran. Assay: immunoSEQ multiplex PCR; the TCRdb copy retains only in-frame clones and omits some. The sample shows 150,000 or so clones, roughly 74% of them seen only once. The specimen was PBMCs. The receptors derive from a man in his late teens or twenties in good health and CMV-seronegative.

The rearrangement joins TRBV9 to TRBJ1-1; TRBD1 aligns across 8 bases. With V trimmed by 1 base and J by 0 bases, 2 bases remained unmatched. The CDR3 sequence is 15 residues long. The germline V gene has CDR1 SGDLS and CDR2 YYNGEE. CDR3 protein: CASSVQGAMNTEAFF. DNA for the CDR3: TGTGCCAGCAGCGTACAGGGGGCCATGAACACTGAAGCTTTCTTT.

The chain links TRBV5-4 to TRBJ2-1; 8 bases line up with TRBD1. Trimming removed 4 bases from V and 6 bases from J; junction bases left unmatched: 6. Germline-derived CDR1 and CDR2 are SGHNT and YYREEE (reference sequence). This CDR3 region has 14 residues. The CDR3 DNA is TGTGCCAGCAGCCTACGGACAGGGCCCAATGAGCAGTTCTTC. It is translated as CASSLRTGPNEQFF.

This clone has a count of ten or more. The chain joins TRBV7-2 to TRBJ2-7, with D perhaps matching TRBD2 (6 bases). This CDR3 spans 16 amino acids. The germline V gene encodes CDR1 SGHTA and CDR2 FQGNSA. Trimming took off 2 bases at V and 6 bases at J, with 20 bases between the two ends. CDR3 protein: CASSLIGGAPQGEQYF. In DNA form, the CDR3 reads TGTGCCAGCAGCTTAATAGGAGGGGCCCCCCAGGGCGAGCAGTACTTC.

The chain uses TRBV4-1 and TRBJ2-1, with 8 positions matching TRBD2. With 4 bases clipped from V and 8 bases from J, the junction kept 19 bases outside the gene matches. The CDR3 sequence is 18 residues long. Germline CDR1 reads MGHRA; CDR2 reads YSYEKL. CDR3: CASSRPKAGTRKWYEQFF. CDR3 nucleotides: TGCGCCAGCAGCCGCCCCAAAGCTGGGACTAGGAAATGGTATGAGCAGTTCTTC.

The chain has TRBV9 and TRBJ2-3, with 10 bases matching TRBD1. CDR1 SGDLS and CDR2 YYNGEE come from the germline V gene. The J segment lost 6 bases and the V segment lost 3 bases, leaving 4 bases of the junction unmatched. CDR3 length equals 14 residues. In DNA form, the CDR3 reads TGTGCCAGCAGCGACGGGACAGGGGTTGATACGCAGTATTTT. Its protein product is CASSDGTGVDTQYF.

This chain uses TRBV10-2 with TRBJ2-3; maybe TRBD2 (6 bases). Germline CDR1 reads WSHSY; CDR2 reads SAAADI. V lost 6 bases and J 4 bases, leaving 11 bases between the germline ends. CDR3 size: 13 residues. Here the CDR3 DNA reads TGCGCCAGCAGGGGGGGATTTCCAGATACGCAGTATTTT. The encoded protein is CASRGGFPDTQYF.

The CDR3: CAGQTDRGYEAFF. CDR3 DNA: TGTGCCGGCCAAACGGACAGGGGATATGAAGCTTTCTTT. The chain recombines TRBV2 with TRBJ1-1; 9 nucleotides match TRBD1. V lost 11 bases, J lost 7 bases, and 11 bases stayed unmatched. CDR1 SNHLY and CDR2 FYNNEI come from the germline V gene. This CDR3 comprises 13 residues.

The table lists this clone with a few counts. This chain joins TRBV19 and TRBJ2-5; 7 positions agree with TRBD1. The J call may be incorrect, as the DNA end agrees better with TRBJ2-7. The germline V gene encodes CDR1 LNHDA and CDR2 SQIVND (reference sequence). The CDR3 is 14 amino acids. The DNA of the CDR3 is TGTGCCAGTAGTATGACAGGGTCGTCCTACGAGCAGTACTTC. This codes for CASSMTGSSYEQYF.

The chain links TRBV9 to TRBJ2-3; D is perhaps TRBD2 (6 bases). Germline V gene sequence: CDR1 SGDLS, CDR2 YYNGEE. The germline V and J ends were trimmed by 3 bases and 0 bases, with 11 bases remaining between them. The CDR3 runs to 15 residues. For the CDR3, the DNA is TGTGCCAGCAGCGCCAGACTAGTTAGCACAGATACGCAGTATTTT. Translation: CASSARLVSTDTQYF.

The rearrangement links TRBV29-1 to TRBJ2-4, with TRBD1 identical over 10 bases. Looked up from germline, CDR1 is SQVTM and CDR2 is ANQGSEA. The CDR3 consists of 15 residues. Germline trimming cut 6 bases from V and 5 bases from J; bases unmatched to any gene: 10. The CDR3 spells CSVLPGQGRENIQYF. The CDR3 bases are TGCAGCGTCCTCCCGGGACAGGGGAGGGAAAACATTCAGTACTTC.

The chain employs TRBV5-1 and TRBJ2-3; D gene ambiguous. This CDR3 comprises 11 residues. The V end was cut by 4 bases, the J end by 5 bases, with 5 bases between. In germline, CDR1 is SGHRS, CDR2 YFSETQ. DNA for the CDR3: TGCGCCAGCAGCGGGCAAGATACGCAGTATTTT. Translated: CASSGQDTQYF.

The CDR3, as DNA: TGTGCCAGCAGTCCAGGACAGGGGGTGGGTCAGCCCCAGCATTTT. This codes for CASSPGQGVGQPQHF. This chain connects TRBV27 to TRBJ1-5; TRBD1 agrees at 10 bases. V was clipped by 5 bases and J by 6 bases; unmatched bases: 7. Germline CDR1 and CDR2: MNHEY and SMNVEV (reference sequence). This CDR3 is 15 amino acids long.

The chain has TRBV5-1 and TRBJ2-5; no clear D. CDR1 is SGHRS and CDR2 is YFSETQ in the germline V gene. V gave up 1 base and J gave up 5 bases, with 15 bases separating them. The CDR3 spans 15 residues. The CDR3 nucleotides are TGCGCCAGCAGCTTGTACAGCAGGCAACGGGAGACCCAGTACTTC. Its protein product is CASSLYSRQRETQYF.

The V and J genes are TRBV29-1 and TRBJ1-2; TRBD1 aligns across 10 bases. The trim removed 7 bases at V and 4 bases at J, leaving 9 bases unmatched. The CDR3 runs 14 residues. Looked up from germline, CDR1 is SQVTM and CDR2 is ANQGSEA. In DNA, the CDR3 is TGCAGCGCTCGGACAGGGGGGCCTAGCTATGGCTACACCTTC. It translates to CSARTGGPSYGYTF. Full variable domain (rest looked up from reference TRBV29-1 and TRBJ1-2): SAVISQKPSRDICQRGTSLTIQCQVDSQVTMMFWYRQQPGQSLTLIATANQGSEATYESGFVIDKFPISRPNLTFSTLTVSNMSPEDSSIYLCSARTGGPSYGYTFGSGTRLTVV.